One and the same sample provided the 4 T cell receptor beta chains below, sequenced in a study of T-cell memory formation after mild COVID-19. From the 5' RACE reads, TCRdb called clonotypes with MiXCR, one entry per CDR3 protein. The data show approximately 390,000 distinct CDR3 sequences, with more than 15% seen just once and roughly a fifth held by the top ten. Source material: PBMCs or a T cell subset sorted from them (not recorded which). The source of these receptors is a man aged 18-30 years who had mild COVID-19 (a few samples of this study predate the infection). Cell type and time point are not known.

The rearrangement uses TRBV12-3 or TRBV12-4 and TRBJ1-1; unclear D gene. The CDR3 spans 15 residues. The V end was cut by 5 bases, the J end by 4 bases, with 17 bases between. CDR3 coding DNA: TGTGCCAGCAGTCCGCCATTCCCCCCAAGCACTGAAGCTTTCTTT. Translation gives CASSPPFPPSTEAFF.

This chain joins TRBV6-2 or TRBV6-3 and TRBJ1-1; 7 bases fit TRBD1. The germline V gene has CDR1 MNHEY and CDR2 SVGEGT. Trimming cost V 8 bases and J 10 bases; bases outside gene matches: 16. This CDR3 has 14 amino acids. CDR3 nucleotides: TGTGCCAGCTCAAGCCAAATGGCAGGGGGTCTAGCTTTCTTT. Amino acids: CASSSQMAGGLAFF.

V usage is TRBV29-1 and J usage is TRBJ2-1, with 7 nucleotides matching TRBD2. CDR1 and CDR2 from the germline V gene are SQVTM and ANQGSEA. There are 16 residues in the CDR3. Unmatched junction bases numbered 11, after V lost 6 bases and J lost 0 bases. Here the CDR3 reads CSVELVGGSSYNEQFF. The CDR3 region has the DNA TGCAGCGTGGAACTGGTGGGAGGGAGCTCCTACAATGAGCAGTTCTTC.

The rearrangement links TRBV2 to TRBJ1-5; D is perhaps TRBD1 (6 bases). The V and J ends lost 6 bases and 6 bases respectively, with 18 bases between them. The CDR3 runs to 15 residues. Per the germline V gene, CDR1 is SNHLY and CDR2 is FYNNEI. In DNA form, the CDR3 reads TGTGCCAGCAGCATCCTGGGGGGGGCAGGTCAGCCCCAGCATTTT. It encodes CASSILGGAGQPQHF.